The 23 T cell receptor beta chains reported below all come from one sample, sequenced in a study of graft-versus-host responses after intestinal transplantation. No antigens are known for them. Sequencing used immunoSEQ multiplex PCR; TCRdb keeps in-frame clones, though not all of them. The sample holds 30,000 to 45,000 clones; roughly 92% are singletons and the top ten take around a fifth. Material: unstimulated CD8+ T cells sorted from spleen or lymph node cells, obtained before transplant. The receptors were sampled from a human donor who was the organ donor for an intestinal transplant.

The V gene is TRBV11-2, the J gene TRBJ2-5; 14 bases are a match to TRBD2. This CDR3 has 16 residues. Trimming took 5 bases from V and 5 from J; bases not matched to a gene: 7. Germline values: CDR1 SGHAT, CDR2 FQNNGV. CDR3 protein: CASSLNRLAGGETQYF. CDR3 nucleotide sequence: TGTGCCAGCAGCCTCAATCGACTAGCGGGAGGGGAGACCCAGTACTTC.

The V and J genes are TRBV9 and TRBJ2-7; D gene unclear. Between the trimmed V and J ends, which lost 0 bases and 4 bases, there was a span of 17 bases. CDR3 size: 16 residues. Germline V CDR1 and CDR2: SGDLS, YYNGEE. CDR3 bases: TGTGCCAGCAGCGTAGTTTTGAGCCGTACTGGGTACGAGCAGTACTTC. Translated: CASSVVLSRTGYEQYF.

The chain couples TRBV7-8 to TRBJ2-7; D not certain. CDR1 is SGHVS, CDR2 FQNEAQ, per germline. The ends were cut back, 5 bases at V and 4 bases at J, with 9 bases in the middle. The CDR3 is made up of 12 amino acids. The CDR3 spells CASSPGTYEQYF. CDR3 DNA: TGTGCCAGCAGCCCAGGTACTTACGAGCAGTACTTC. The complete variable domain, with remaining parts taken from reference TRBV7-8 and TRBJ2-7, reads GAGVSQSPRYKVAKRGQDVALRCDPISGHVSLFWYQQALGQGPEFLTYFQNEAQLDKSGLPSDRFFAERPEGSVSTLKIQRTQQEDSAVYLCASSPGTYEQYFGPGTRLTVT.

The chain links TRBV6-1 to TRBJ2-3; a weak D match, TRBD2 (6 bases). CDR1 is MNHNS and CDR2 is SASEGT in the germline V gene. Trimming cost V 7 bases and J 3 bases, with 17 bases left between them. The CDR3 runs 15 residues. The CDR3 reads CASTHLAGLTDTQYF. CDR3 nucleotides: TGTGCCAGCACCCACTTGGCGGGGTTAACAGATACGCAGTATTTT.

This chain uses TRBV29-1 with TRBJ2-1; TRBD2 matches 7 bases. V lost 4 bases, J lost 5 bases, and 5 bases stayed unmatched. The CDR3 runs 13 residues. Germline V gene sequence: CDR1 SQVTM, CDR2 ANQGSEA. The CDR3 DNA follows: TGCAGCGTTGCGGGGGGACGGAACAATGAGCAGTTCTTC. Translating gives CSVAGGRNNEQFF.

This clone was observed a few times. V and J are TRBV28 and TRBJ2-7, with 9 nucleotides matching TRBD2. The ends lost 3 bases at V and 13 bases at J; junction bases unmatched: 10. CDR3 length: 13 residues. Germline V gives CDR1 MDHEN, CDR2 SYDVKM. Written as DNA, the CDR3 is TGTGCCAGCAGTTTGGGACTAGCCTACGATCATTACTTC. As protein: CASSLGLAYDHYF.

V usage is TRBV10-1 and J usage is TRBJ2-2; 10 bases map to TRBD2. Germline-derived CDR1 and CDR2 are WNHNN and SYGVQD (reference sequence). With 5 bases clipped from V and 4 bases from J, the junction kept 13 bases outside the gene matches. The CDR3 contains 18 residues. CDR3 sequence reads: CASSPIFASGSSTGELFF. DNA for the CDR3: TGCGCCAGCAGTCCCATTTTTGCTAGCGGGAGTTCCACCGGGGAGCTGTTTTTT.

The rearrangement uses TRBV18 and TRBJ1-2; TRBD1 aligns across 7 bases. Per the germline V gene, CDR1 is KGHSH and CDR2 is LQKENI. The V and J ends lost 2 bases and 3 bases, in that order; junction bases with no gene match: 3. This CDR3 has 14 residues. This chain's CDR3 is CASSPTGEDYGYTF. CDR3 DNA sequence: TGTGCCAGCTCACCAACAGGGGAGGACTATGGCTACACCTTC.

DNA for the CDR3: TGCGCCAGCAGCTTGGCCGGGACTAGCGGGCCCTCCGGGGAGCTGTTTTTT. As protein: CASSLAGTSGPSGELFF. This chain uses TRBV5-1 with TRBJ2-2; 12 bases match TRBD2. CDR1 is SGHRS and CDR2 is YFSETQ in the germline V gene. This CDR3 has 17 amino acids. The V gene end was trimmed by 0 bases and the J gene end by 6 bases; junction bases not matched to a gene: 6.

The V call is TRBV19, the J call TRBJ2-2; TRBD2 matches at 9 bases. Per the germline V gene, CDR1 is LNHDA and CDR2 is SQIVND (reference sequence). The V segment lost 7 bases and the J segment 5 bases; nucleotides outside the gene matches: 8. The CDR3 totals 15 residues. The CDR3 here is CASTFSGRGTGELFF. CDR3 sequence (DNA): TGTGCCAGTACCTTTAGCGGGAGAGGGACCGGGGAGCTGTTTTTT.

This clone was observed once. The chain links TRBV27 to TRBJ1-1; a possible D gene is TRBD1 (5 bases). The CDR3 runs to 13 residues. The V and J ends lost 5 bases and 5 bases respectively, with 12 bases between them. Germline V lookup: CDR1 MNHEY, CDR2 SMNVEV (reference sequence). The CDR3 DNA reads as TGTGCCAGCAGTCTGGGACCGGGGACTGAAGCTTTCTTT. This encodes CASSLGPGTEAFF.

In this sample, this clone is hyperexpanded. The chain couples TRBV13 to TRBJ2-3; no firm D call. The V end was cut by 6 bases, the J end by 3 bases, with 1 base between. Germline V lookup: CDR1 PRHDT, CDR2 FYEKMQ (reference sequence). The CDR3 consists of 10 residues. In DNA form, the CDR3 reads TGTGCCAGCAGTACAGATACGCAGTATTTT. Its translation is CASSTDTQYF.

CDR3 in DNA: TGTGCCAGCAGCGGGGGGGACAGGGCCTACGAGCAGTACTTC. Encoded protein: CASSGGDRAYEQYF. The chain is built from TRBV5-5 and TRBJ2-7; TRBD1 matches 9 bases. With V trimmed by 4 bases and J by 2 bases, 4 bases remained unmatched. The CDR3 covers 14 residues. Germline V lookup: CDR1 SGHKS, CDR2 YYEKEE (reference sequence).

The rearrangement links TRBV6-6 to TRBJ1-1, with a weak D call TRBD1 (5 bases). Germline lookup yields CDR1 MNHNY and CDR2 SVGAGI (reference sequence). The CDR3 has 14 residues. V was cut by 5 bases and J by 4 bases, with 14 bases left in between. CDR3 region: CASSGRPGGTEAFF. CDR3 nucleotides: TGTGCCAGCAGTGGCCGGCCGGGGGGCACTGAAGCTTTCTTT.

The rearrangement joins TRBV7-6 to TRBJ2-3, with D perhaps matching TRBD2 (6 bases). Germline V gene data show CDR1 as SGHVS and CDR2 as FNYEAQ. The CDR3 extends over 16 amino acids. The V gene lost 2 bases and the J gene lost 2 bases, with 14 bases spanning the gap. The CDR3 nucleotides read TGTGCCAGCAGCTTACAGCGGGTAGTTTTCACAGATACGCAGTATTTT. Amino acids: CASSLQRVVFTDTQYF. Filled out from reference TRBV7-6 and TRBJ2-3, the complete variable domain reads GAGVSQSPRYKVTKRGQDVALRCDPISGHVSLYWYRQALGQGPEFLTYFNYEAQQDKSGLPNDRFSAERPEGSISTLTIQRTEQRDSAMYRCASSLQRVVFTDTQYFGPGTRLTVL.

CDR3 residues: CASSAQGGLDPYEQYF. As DNA, the CDR3 is TGTGCCAGCAGCGCGCAGGGGGGACTAGACCCCTACGAGCAGTACTTC. The chain links TRBV25-1 to TRBJ2-7; D might be TRBD2 (8 bases). Trimming cost V 6 bases and J 2 bases, with 20 bases left between them. Germline V CDR1 and CDR2: MGHDK, SYGVNS. The CDR3 covers 16 residues.

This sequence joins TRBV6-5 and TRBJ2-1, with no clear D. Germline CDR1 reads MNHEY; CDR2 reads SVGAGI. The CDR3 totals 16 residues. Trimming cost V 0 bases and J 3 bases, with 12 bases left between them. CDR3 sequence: CASSYSLLGVYNEQFF. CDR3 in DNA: TGTGCCAGCAGTTACTCACTCCTTGGGGTCTACAATGAGCAGTTCTTC.

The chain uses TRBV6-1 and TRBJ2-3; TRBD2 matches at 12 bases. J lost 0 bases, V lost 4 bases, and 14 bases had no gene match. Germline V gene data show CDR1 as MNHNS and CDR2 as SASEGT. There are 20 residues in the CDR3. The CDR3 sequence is CASSARGASGRAFSTDTQYF. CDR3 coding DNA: TGTGCCAGCAGTGCCCGGGGGGCTAGCGGGAGGGCCTTTAGCACAGATACGCAGTATTTT.

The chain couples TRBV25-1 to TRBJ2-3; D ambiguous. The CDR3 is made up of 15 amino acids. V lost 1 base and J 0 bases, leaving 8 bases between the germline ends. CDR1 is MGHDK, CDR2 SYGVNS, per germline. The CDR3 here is CASSEWITSTDTQYF. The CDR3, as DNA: TGTGCCAGCAGTGAATGGATTACTAGCACAGATACGCAGTATTTT.

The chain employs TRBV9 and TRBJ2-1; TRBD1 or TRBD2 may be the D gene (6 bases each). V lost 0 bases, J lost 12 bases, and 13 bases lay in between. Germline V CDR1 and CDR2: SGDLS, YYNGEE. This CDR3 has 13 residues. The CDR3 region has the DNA TGTGCCAGCAGCGTAGTAGGGGGGCCCTTGCAGTTCTTC. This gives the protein CASSVVGGPLQFF. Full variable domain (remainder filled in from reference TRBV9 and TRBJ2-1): DSGVTQTPKHLITATGQRVTLRCSPRSGDLSVYWYQQSLDQGLQFLIQYYNGEERAKGNILERFSAQQFPDLHSELNLSSLELGDSALYFCASSVVGGPLQFFGPGTRLTVL.

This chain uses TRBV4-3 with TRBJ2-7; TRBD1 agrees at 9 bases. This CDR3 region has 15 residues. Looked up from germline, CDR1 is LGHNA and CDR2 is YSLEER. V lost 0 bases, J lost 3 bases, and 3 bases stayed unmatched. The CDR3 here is CASSQDGTGYYEQYF. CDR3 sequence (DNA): TGCGCCAGCAGCCAAGACGGGACAGGGTACTACGAGCAGTACTTC.

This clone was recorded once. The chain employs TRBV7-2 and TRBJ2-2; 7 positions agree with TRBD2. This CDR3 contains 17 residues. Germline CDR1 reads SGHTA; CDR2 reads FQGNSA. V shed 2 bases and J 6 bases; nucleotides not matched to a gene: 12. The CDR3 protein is CASSLNLREKLAGELFF. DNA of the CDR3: TGTGCCAGCAGCTTAAACCTGCGGGAGAAGTTGGCCGGGGAGCTGTTTTTT.

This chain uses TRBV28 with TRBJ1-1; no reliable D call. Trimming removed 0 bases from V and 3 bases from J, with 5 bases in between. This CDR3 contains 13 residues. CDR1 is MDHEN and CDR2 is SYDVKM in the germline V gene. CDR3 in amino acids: CASSLWGDTEAFF. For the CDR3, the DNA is TGTGCCAGCAGTTTATGGGGAGACACTGAAGCTTTCTTT.